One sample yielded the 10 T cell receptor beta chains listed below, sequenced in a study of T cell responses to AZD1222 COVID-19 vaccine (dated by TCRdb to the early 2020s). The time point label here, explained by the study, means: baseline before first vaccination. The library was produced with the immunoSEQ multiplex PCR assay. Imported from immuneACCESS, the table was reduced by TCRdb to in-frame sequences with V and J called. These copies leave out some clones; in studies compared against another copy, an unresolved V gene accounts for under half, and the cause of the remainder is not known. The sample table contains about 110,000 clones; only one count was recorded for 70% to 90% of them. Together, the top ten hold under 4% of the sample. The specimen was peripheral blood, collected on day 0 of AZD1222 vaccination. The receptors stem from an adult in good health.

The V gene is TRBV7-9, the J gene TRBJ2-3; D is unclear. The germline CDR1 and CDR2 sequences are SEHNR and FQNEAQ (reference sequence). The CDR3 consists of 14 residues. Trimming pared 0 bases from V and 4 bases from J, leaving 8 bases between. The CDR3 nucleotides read TGTGCCAGCAGCTTAGCGGGGTGGGCAGATACGCAGTATTTT. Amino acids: CASSLAGWADTQYF.

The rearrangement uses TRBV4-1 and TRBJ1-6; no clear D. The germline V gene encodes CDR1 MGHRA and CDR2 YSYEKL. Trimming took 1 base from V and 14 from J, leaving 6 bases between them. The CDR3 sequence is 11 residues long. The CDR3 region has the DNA TGCGCCAGCAGCCAAGTGGGCACCCTCCACTTT. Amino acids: CASSQVGTLHF.

The CDR3 DNA sequence: TGCAGCAATGATGGTTCAGGGGCGGATGGCTACACCTTC. Translated: CSNDGSGADGYTF. The chain is built from TRBV29-1 and TRBJ1-2, with D possibly matching TRBD1 (6 bases). Trimming stripped 8 bases from V and 6 bases from J, with 19 bases between. This CDR3 is 13 amino acids long. The germline gives CDR1 SQVTM, CDR2 ANQGSEA.

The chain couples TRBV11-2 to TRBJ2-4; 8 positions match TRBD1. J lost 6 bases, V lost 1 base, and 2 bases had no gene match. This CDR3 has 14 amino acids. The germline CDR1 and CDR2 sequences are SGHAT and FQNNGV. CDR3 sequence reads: CASSLVGQGNIQYF. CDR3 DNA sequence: TGTGCCAGCAGCTTAGTAGGACAGGGAAACATTCAGTACTTC.

The CDR3 DNA follows: TGTGCCAGCAGTGTTACTAGCAACGAGCAGTACTTC. Protein: CASSVTSNEQYF. The V and J genes are TRBV25-1 and TRBJ2-7, with D possibly being TRBD2 (6 bases). The V gene's germline CDR1 is MGHDK and CDR2 SYGVNS. Trimming took 4 bases from V and 5 from J, leaving 9 bases between them. CDR3 length: 12 residues.

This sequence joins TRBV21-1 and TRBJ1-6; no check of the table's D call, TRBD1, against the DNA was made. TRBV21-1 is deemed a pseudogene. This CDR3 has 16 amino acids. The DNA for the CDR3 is TGTGCCAGCAGCAAATGTTTCTGGACAGATAATTCACCCCTCCACTTT. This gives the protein CASSKCFWTDNSPLHF.

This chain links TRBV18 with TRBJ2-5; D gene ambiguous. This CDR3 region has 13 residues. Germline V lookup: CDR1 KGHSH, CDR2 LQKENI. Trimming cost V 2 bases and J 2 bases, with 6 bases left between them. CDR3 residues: CASSPWQQETQYF. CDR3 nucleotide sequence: TGTGCCAGCTCACCATGGCAGCAAGAGACCCAGTACTTC.

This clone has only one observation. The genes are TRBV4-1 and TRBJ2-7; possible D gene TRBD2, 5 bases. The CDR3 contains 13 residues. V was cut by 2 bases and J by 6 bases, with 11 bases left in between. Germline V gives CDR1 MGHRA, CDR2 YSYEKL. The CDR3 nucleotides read TGCGCCAGCAGCCAATCTCCGGGGAGCGAGCAGTACTTC. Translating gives CASSQSPGSEQYF.

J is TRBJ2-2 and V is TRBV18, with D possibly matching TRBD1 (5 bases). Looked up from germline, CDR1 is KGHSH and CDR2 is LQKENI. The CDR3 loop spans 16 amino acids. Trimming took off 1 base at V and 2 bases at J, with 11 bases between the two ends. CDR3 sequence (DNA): TGTGCCAGCTCACCACAAGGGGCGGTTAACACCGGGGAGCTGTTTTTT. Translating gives CASSPQGAVNTGELFF. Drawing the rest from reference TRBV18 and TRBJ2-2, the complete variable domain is NAGVMQNPRHLVRRRGQEARLRCSPMKGHSHVYWYRQLPEEGLKFMVYLQKENIIDESGMPKERFSAEFPKEGPSILRIQQVVRGDSAAYFCASSPQGAVNTGELFFGEGSRLTVL.

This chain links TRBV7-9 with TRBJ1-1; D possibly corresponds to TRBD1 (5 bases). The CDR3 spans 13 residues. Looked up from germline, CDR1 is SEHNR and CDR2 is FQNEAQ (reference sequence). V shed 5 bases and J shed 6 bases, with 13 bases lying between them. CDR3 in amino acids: CASSPDGGPEAFF. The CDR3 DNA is TGTGCCAGCAGCCCAGACGGGGGACCTGAAGCTTTCTTT.